These 19 T cell receptor beta chains came from one sample sequenced in a study of T cell changes during pregnancy in multiple sclerosis. Sequencing used immunoSEQ multiplex PCR; TCRdb keeps in-frame clones, though not all of them. Of 60,000 to 85,000 clones in the sample, more than 85% are singletons; the top ten hold 2.3%. Source: peripheral blood, taken in the first trimester of pregnancy. These receptors originate from a female donor with multiple sclerosis, enrolled in a pregnancy study.

The count of this clone is one. The chain uses TRBV18 and TRBJ1-5; TRBD1 might be the D (6 bases). This CDR3 is 16 amino acids long. Trimming removed 2 bases from V and 2 bases from J, with 13 bases in between. Germline CDR1 and CDR2: KGHSH and LQKENI. The CDR3 loop reads CASSPTTGPGNQPQHF. The CDR3, as DNA: TGTGCCAGCTCACCAACAACAGGGCCGGGCAATCAGCCCCAGCATTTT. The variable domain in full, completed from reference TRBV18 and TRBJ1-5, reads NAGVMQNPRHLVRRRGQEARLRCSPMKGHSHVYWYRQLPEEGLKFMVYLQKENIIDESGMPKERFSAEFPKEGPSILRIQQVVRGDSAAYFCASSPTTGPGNQPQHFGDGTRLSIL.

The genes are TRBV11-2 and TRBJ2-7; no reliable D call. Germline V lookup: CDR1 SGHAT, CDR2 FQNNGV. The CDR3 consists of 14 residues. V was shortened by 0 bases and J by 0 bases, with 6 bases between the two germline ends. The DNA for the CDR3 is TGTGCCAGCAGCTTAGAATTGGCCTCCTACGAGCAGTACTTC. Its translation is CASSLELASYEQYF.

This clone was detected once. The chain employs TRBV19 and TRBJ1-5; possible D gene TRBD1, 5 bases. Looked up from germline, CDR1 is LNHDA and CDR2 is SQIVND (reference sequence). Trimming took off 7 bases at V and 4 bases at J, with 11 bases between the two ends. This CDR3 contains 13 residues. In nucleotides, the CDR3 is TGTGCCAGTATTGGACGGGGGAATCAGCCCCAGCATTTT. Translation: CASIGRGNQPQHF.

This chain uses TRBV7-9 with TRBJ1-2, with D possibly matching TRBD1 (5 bases). V was clipped by 3 bases and J by 6 bases, with 17 bases between them. Per germline, CDR1 SEHNR and CDR2 FQNEAQ (reference sequence). This CDR3 spans 15 amino acids. The chain's CDR3 is CASSLGREGPNGYTF. The CDR3, as DNA: TGTGCCAGCAGCTTGGGCCGGGAGGGGCCAAATGGCTACACCTTC.

This chain joins TRBV6-5 and TRBJ2-7, with D tentatively TRBD1 (7 bases). From germline, CDR1 is MNHEY and CDR2 SVGAGI. V gave up 5 bases and J gave up 3 bases, with 17 bases separating them. This CDR3 spans 15 amino acids. CDR3 in DNA: TGTGCCAGCAGTCTCAGACAGGGCGGGATCTACGAGCAGTACTTC. This gives the protein CASSLRQGGIYEQYF.

This clone was picked up one time. The V gene is TRBV5-4, the J gene TRBJ1-1; no firm D call. CDR1 is SGHNT and CDR2 is YYREEE in the germline V gene (reference sequence). The V end was cut by 0 bases, the J end by 5 bases, with 8 bases between. The CDR3 is 13 amino acids. The CDR3 DNA sequence: TGTGCCAGCAGCTTGGACTCCGTGACTGAAGCTTTCTTT. Translation gives CASSLDSVTEAFF.

The gene calls are TRBV5-1 and TRBJ1-1, with TRBD1 as a possible D gene (5 bases). The CDR3 loop spans 15 amino acids. The V gene lost 4 bases and the J gene lost 7 bases, with 20 bases spanning the gap. In germline, CDR1 is SGHRS, CDR2 YFSETQ. For the CDR3, the DNA is TGCGCCAGCAGCCAGGGTCTAGGGGCGGCCTATGAAGCTTTCTTT. Translating gives CASSQGLGAAYEAFF. Full variable domain (rest looked up from reference TRBV5-1 and TRBJ1-1): KAGVTQTPRYLIKTRGQQVTLSCSPISGHRSVSWYQQTPGQGLQFLFEYFSETQRNKGNFPGRFSGRQFSNSRSEMNVSTLELGDSALYLCASSQGLGAAYEAFFGQGTRLTVV.

This chain links TRBV7-6 with TRBJ2-5, with 8 bases matching TRBD1. This CDR3 comprises 15 residues. Germline lookup yields CDR1 SGHVS and CDR2 FNYEAQ. J was trimmed by 3 bases and V by 4 bases; bases with no gene match: 7. CDR3 residues: CASSSPPTGEETQYF. DNA for the CDR3: TGTGCCAGCAGCTCCCCCCCGACAGGGGAAGAGACCCAGTACTTC.

V is TRBV5-4 and J is TRBJ2-5; a weak D match, TRBD2 (6 bases). Trimming took off 4 bases at V and 3 bases at J, with 19 bases between the two ends. The CDR3 is 16 amino acids. CDR1 SGHNT and CDR2 YYREEE come from the germline V gene (reference sequence). The chain's CDR3 is CASSPTARTGEETQYF. As DNA, the CDR3 is TGTGCCAGCAGCCCAACCGCGAGGACGGGGGAAGAGACCCAGTACTTC.

The gene calls are TRBV15 and TRBJ1-5; D is possibly TRBD1 (6 bases). CDR1 and CDR2 from the germline V gene are LNHNV and YYDKDF (reference sequence). V was pared by 1 base and J by 6 bases, with 10 bases between. The CDR3 contains 14 residues. CDR3 nucleotides: TGTGCCACCAGCAGAGCAGGGACACCTCAGCCCCAGCATTTT. Its protein product is CATSRAGTPQPQHF. Full variable domain (remainder filled in from reference TRBV15 and TRBJ1-5): DAMVIQNPRYQVTQFGKPVTLSCSQTLNHNVMYWYQQKSSQAPKLLFHYYDKDFNNEADTPDNFQSRRPNTSFCFLDIRSPGLGDTAMYLCATSRAGTPQPQHFGDGTRLSIL.

The J gene is TRBJ2-7, the V gene TRBV7-6; 8 bases match TRBD2. This CDR3 has 17 amino acids. The germline gives CDR1 SGHVS, CDR2 FNYEAQ. The trim removed 0 bases at V and 2 bases at J, leaving 9 bases unmatched. The CDR3 is CASSLAPIAGLAYEQYF. As DNA, the CDR3 is TGTGCCAGCAGCTTAGCCCCTATAGCGGGACTCGCCTACGAGCAGTACTTC. Using reference TRBV7-6 and TRBJ2-7 for the parts outside the CDR3, the full variable domain is GAGVSQSPRYKVTKRGQDVALRCDPISGHVSLYWYRQALGQGPEFLTYFNYEAQQDKSGLPNDRFSAERPEGSISTLTIQRTEQRDSAMYRCASSLAPIAGLAYEQYFGPGTRLTVT.

The CDR3 spells CASSSAGTRSTDTQYF. In DNA form, the CDR3 reads TGTGCCAGCAGTTCCGCCGGGACTAGAAGCACAGATACGCAGTATTTT. This chain connects TRBV28 to TRBJ2-3, with 8 bases that match TRBD2. CDR3 length: 16 amino acids. The junction had 6 bases not matched to a gene; V was cut back by 4 bases and J by 0 bases. Germline V lookup: CDR1 MDHEN, CDR2 SYDVKM.

This rearrangement joins TRBV6-5 to TRBJ2-5; possible D gene TRBD2, 6 bases. Looked up from germline, CDR1 is MNHEY and CDR2 is SVGAGI. V was trimmed by 6 bases and J by 4 bases, leaving 15 bases between them. This CDR3 is 14 amino acids long. CDR3 sequence: CASSPLSGSETQYF. CDR3 coding DNA: TGTGCCAGCAGCCCCCTAAGCGGGTCAGAGACCCAGTACTTC.

The J gene is TRBJ2-2, the V gene TRBV27; D gene ambiguous. Germline CDR1 MNHEY, CDR2 SMNVEV (reference sequence). V was cut by 8 bases and J by 5 bases, with 18 bases left in between. The CDR3 extends over 15 amino acids. As DNA, the CDR3 is TGTGCCAGCTCCCCCGTCCGTAATCCTACCGGGGAGCTGTTTTTT. Amino acid sequence: CASSPVRNPTGELFF.

This clone was seen once. The rearrangement joins TRBV7-9 to TRBJ2-7, with D maybe TRBD2 (5 bases). V shed 5 bases and J shed 2 bases, with 13 bases lying between them. The CDR3 is 14 residues long. Germline-derived CDR1 and CDR2 are SEHNR and FQNEAQ (reference sequence). The CDR3 sequence: CASSAAGGTYEQYF. DNA of the CDR3: TGTGCCAGCAGCGCCGCAGGAGGAACCTACGAGCAGTACTTC.

The sample holds one count of this clone. CDR3 residues: CASTQGASGNYNEQFF. The CDR3 DNA reads as TGTGCCAGCACCCAGGGGGCTAGCGGGAACTACAATGAGCAGTTCTTC. The genes are TRBV9 and TRBJ2-1; maybe TRBD2 (9 bases). Trimming took 6 bases from V and 3 from J, leaving 19 bases between them. The CDR3 extends over 16 amino acids. Looked up from germline, CDR1 is SGDLS and CDR2 is YYNGEE.

DNA of the CDR3: TGTGCCAGCAGCGTTAGCGGGGGGCATTACAATGAGCAGTTCTTC. Encoded protein: CASSVSGGHYNEQFF. The chain recombines TRBV9 with TRBJ2-1; 10 bases map to TRBD2. Per germline, CDR1 SGDLS and CDR2 YYNGEE. Trimming removed 2 bases from V and 4 bases from J; junction bases left unmatched: 3. The CDR3 is made up of 15 amino acids.

CDR3 in amino acids: CASSSGQASSYEQYF. The CDR3 DNA reads TGCGCCAGCAGCTCCGGACAGGCAAGCTCCTACGAGCAGTACTTC. The chain combines TRBV5-1 with TRBJ2-7, with 7 bases matching TRBD1. V shed 3 bases and J 0 bases; nucleotides not matched to a gene: 6. This CDR3 is 15 amino acids long. In germline, CDR1 is SGHRS, CDR2 YFSETQ.

The chain has TRBV7-9 and TRBJ2-5; D may be TRBD2 (5 bases). This CDR3 is built from 15 residues. The V end was cut by 1 base, the J end by 3 bases, with 12 bases between. Germline CDR1 is SEHNR and CDR2 is FQNEAQ (reference sequence). In DNA, the CDR3 is TGTGCCAGCAGCTTAGTTGGGCTAGCCGAAGAGACCCAGTACTTC. It is translated as CASSLVGLAEETQYF.